This T cell receptor beta chain was found in a study of shared clonotypes between healthy human individuals. On this clone itself: What it binds is unknown.

None of the donors, who were healthy HIV-negative adults, had recently had acute infections or vaccinations. The donors, all of them Caucasian adults, lived in Nashville, Tennessee. Study-wide results and caveats: Memory subsets generally showed smaller estimated richness than naive subsets did.

Measured with immunoSEQ multiplex PCR; TCRdb has only the in-frame clones, and not every one. The sample has 330,000 or so clones; about 70% are singletons. The specimen sequenced was memory CD4+ T cells sorted from blood. Subset described: CD45RA-negative fraction. The origin of this receptor is a man aged 25 to 40 in good health.

The CDR3 DNA reads as TGTGCCAGCAGCTGGGTAGCGGGAGATGGTGAGCAGTACTTC. Its protein is CASSWVAGDGEQYF. The chain joins TRBV7-2 to TRBJ2-7; 9 positions agree with TRBD2. CDR1 is SGHTA, CDR2 FQGNSA, per germline. The CDR3 is 14 amino acids. V trimming: 4 bases; J trimming: 7 bases; junction bases outside the gene matches: 8.